This TCR beta chain was obtained from a study of blood T cells in healthy people across ages. The authors ran a second PCR of roughly 6 to 11 cycles using a sample-barcoded 5' primer and a J-beta primer mix. TCRdb analysed the 5' RACE reads with MiXCR anew, one entry per CDR3 protein. Of 650,000 to 950,000 distinct CDR3 sequences in the sample, 44% were seen once. Study results and limitations: Conclusively comparing naive with antigen-experienced cells was impossible with unsorted PBMCs.

Germline V gene lookup returns CDR1 SGDLS and CDR2 YYNGEE. With 2 bases clipped from V and 3 bases from J, the junction kept 6 bases outside the gene matches. The CDR3 is 15 amino acids. As regards this clonotype: What it binds is not known.

The specimen was blood. The V gene is TRBV9, the J gene TRBJ2-3, with 7 bases aligning to TRBD2. This TCR came from a man in his 60s in good health. Here the CDR3 DNA reads TGTGCCAGCAGCGTCGCCTGGGGGGGAACAGATACGCAGTATTTT. Amino acid sequence: CASSVAWGGTDTQYF.